This T cell receptor beta chain was found in a study of T cell changes during pregnancy in multiple sclerosis. The method was immunoSEQ multiplex PCR; TCRdb's version includes in-frame clones alone and lacks a portion of them. This table has approximately 92,000 clones, around 93% appearing once. This CDR3 comprises 13 residues. From germline, CDR1 is SNHLY and CDR2 FYNNEI. J was trimmed by 7 bases and V by 11 bases; bases with no gene match: 9. This clone was seen a single time. The sample in question was peripheral blood, obtained after pregnancy. The source is a female donor with multiple sclerosis, enrolled in a pregnancy study. The chain employs TRBV2 and TRBJ2-1; 9 bases line up with TRBD2. This chain's CDR3 is CAAEGLARNEQFF. For the CDR3, the DNA is TGTGCCGCGGAGGGACTAGCTCGGAATGAGCAGTTCTTC.